These 30 T cell receptor beta chains came from one sample sequenced in a study of monozygotic twins with inflammatory bowel disease. With the 5' RACE reads reprocessed, TCRdb shows one record per CDR3 protein and no DNA. The sample table includes 170,000 or so distinct CDR3 sequences. The material sequenced was blood. These receptors were obtained from a human donor with ulcerative colitis or Crohn's disease, or a healthy co-twin of an affected twin (not recorded which).

The chain is built from TRBV27 and TRBJ2-6; TCRdb indicates TRBD1, and absent DNA this call remains unverified. CDR1 and CDR2 (germline): MNHEY, SMNVEV (reference sequence). The CDR3 loop spans 16 amino acids. CDR3 loop: CASSPGRGSGANVLTF. Full variable domain (remainder filled in from reference TRBV27 and TRBJ2-6): EAQVTQNPRYLITVTGKKLTVTCSQNMNHEYMSWYRQDPGLGLRQIYYSMNVEVTDKGDVPEGYKVSRKEKRNFPLILESPSPNQTSLYFCASSPGRGSGANVLTFGAGSRLTVL.

This rearrangement joins TRBV7-2 to TRBJ2-1. This CDR3 spans 13 amino acids. Germline CDR1 and CDR2: SGHTA and FQGNSA. The CDR3 loop reads CASSLALNNEQFF. Together with reference TRBV7-2 and TRBJ2-1, the CDR3 gives the full variable domain: GAGVSQSPSNKVTEKGKDVELRCDPISGHTALYWYRQSLGQGLEFLIYFQGNSAPDKSGLPSDRFSAERTGGSVSTLTIQRTQQEDSAVYLCASSLALNNEQFFGPGTRLTVL.

V and J are TRBV7-2 and TRBJ2-2. The germline V gene has CDR1 SGHTA and CDR2 FQGNSA. The CDR3 extends over 14 amino acids. The CDR3 loop reads CASSSSGNTGELFF.

This chain links TRBV4-1 with TRBJ1-2; without DNA, the TCRdb call of TRBD1 cannot be checked. Germline CDR1 and CDR2: MGHRA and YSYEKL. The length of the CDR3 is 18 residues. CDR3: CASSQDVRTGKANYGYTF.

The chain joins TRBV12-3 or TRBV12-4 to TRBJ2-4; the D call from TCRdb, TRBD2, cannot be confirmed without DNA. The CDR3 runs to 17 residues. CDR3 amino acids: CASSRGTSGLAKNIQYF.

The rearrangement links TRBV28 to TRBJ1-2; no DNA is available, so the TRBD1 call from TCRdb remains unchecked. Germline values: CDR1 MDHEN, CDR2 SYDVKM. The CDR3 is made up of 13 amino acids. The CDR3 is CASLDQQAHGYTF.

V is TRBV20-1 and J is TRBJ2-1. This CDR3 has 11 amino acids. CDR1 and CDR2 from the germline V gene are DFQATT and SNEGSKA (reference sequence). The CDR3 sequence is CSAKVYNEQFF.

The CDR3 region is CTSSIDRGTIQGYTF. This chain links TRBV19 with TRBJ1-2; the D gene TCRdb calls, TRBD1, cannot be checked with no DNA. Germline V gene lookup returns CDR1 LNHDA and CDR2 SQIVND (reference sequence). The CDR3 loop spans 15 amino acids.

The genes are TRBV29-1 and TRBJ2-1; lacking DNA, the TRBD1 call made by TCRdb goes unchecked. CDR3 length equals 14 residues. Germline values: CDR1 SQVTM, CDR2 ANQGSEA. The CDR3 loop is CSVENRDTNNEQFF.

This chain connects TRBV5-1 to TRBJ2-3; TCRdb reports TRBD2, a call that lacks DNA to check it against. The CDR3 extends over 17 amino acids. The germline V gene has CDR1 SGHRS and CDR2 YFSETQ. The CDR3 reads CASSFYRTSGGTDTQYF.

The genes are TRBV18 and TRBJ2-7; the D call from TCRdb, TRBD1, cannot be confirmed without DNA. The germline V gene has CDR1 KGHSH and CDR2 LQKENI. This CDR3 has 14 residues. CDR3 in amino acids: CASSPGGVPYEQYF.

V gene TRBV5-6 combines with J gene TRBJ2-5; TCRdb picks TRBD2, but there is no DNA to check that call. Germline CDR1 SGHDT, CDR2 YYEEEE. CDR3 size: 13 residues. The CDR3 protein is CASSSIVVETQYF. The whole variable domain, filled in from reference TRBV5-6 and TRBJ2-5, reads DAGVTQSPTHLIKTRGQQVTLRCSPKSGHDTVSWYQQALGQGPQFIFQYYEEEERQRGNFPDRFSGHQFPNYSSELNVNALLLGDSALYLCASSSIVVETQYFGPGTRLLVL.

The chain couples TRBV20-1 to TRBJ2-1; TCRdb reports TRBD2, a call that lacks DNA to check it against. This CDR3 has 14 amino acids. The germline V gene has CDR1 DFQATT and CDR2 SNEGSKA (reference sequence). Here the CDR3 reads CSARDRAGTSEQFF.

The chain employs TRBV6-5 and TRBJ1-1; without DNA, the TCRdb call of TRBD1 cannot be checked. The CDR3 is made up of 15 amino acids. Germline lookup yields CDR1 MNHEY and CDR2 SVGAGI. CDR3 sequence: CASSYSTGLGTEAFF.

The V call is TRBV4-2, the J call TRBJ1-3. This CDR3 is 14 amino acids long. Germline V gene sequence: CDR1 LGHNA, CDR2 YNFKEQ. CDR3 residues: CASARDSSGNTIYF.

The chain combines TRBV3-1 with TRBJ2-7. The germline gives CDR1 LGHDT, CDR2 YNNKEL (reference sequence). The CDR3 extends over 16 amino acids. CDR3 residues: CASSHKPKTSAYEQYF.

This chain joins TRBV29-1 and TRBJ2-1; TCRdb lists TRBD2, though no DNA is available to test this call. This CDR3 has 15 residues. Per the germline V gene, CDR1 is SQVTM and CDR2 is ANQGSEA. The CDR3 is CSVETSGRAYNEQFF.

The V call is TRBV18, the J call TRBJ2-2; TCRdb picks TRBD2, but there is no DNA to check that call. Per the germline V gene, CDR1 is KGHSH and CDR2 is LQKENI. The CDR3 is 17 residues long. The CDR3: CASSPLIDATNTGELFF.

The chain combines TRBV20-1 with TRBJ1-2; TCRdb's assignment of TRBD1 cannot be checked, as there is no DNA. The CDR3 is 14 residues long. Germline CDR1 is DFQATT and CDR2 is SNEGSKA (reference sequence). The chain's CDR3 is CSARVVRGRYGYTF.

This rearrangement joins TRBV7-2 to TRBJ1-1; TCRdb selects TRBD1, and the lack of DNA leaves this call unchecked. Germline CDR1 SGHTA, CDR2 FQGNSA. The CDR3 runs 14 residues. The CDR3 spells CASSPDRGQSRAFF. Looking up the rest from reference TRBV7-2 and TRBJ1-1 gives the full variable domain: GAGVSQSPSNKVTEKGKDVELRCDPISGHTALYWYRQSLGQGLEFLIYFQGNSAPDKSGLPSDRFSAERTGGSVSTLTIQRTQQEDSAVYLCASSPDRGQSRAFFGQGTRLTVV.

The chain links TRBV27 to TRBJ1-1. This CDR3 has 17 residues. Germline V gene sequence: CDR1 MNHEY, CDR2 SMNVEV (reference sequence). This chain's CDR3 is CASSLSRSAVTNTEAFF.

The CDR3 loop reads CASSDSSAGGLSSYEQYF. The genes are TRBV9 and TRBJ2-7; lacking DNA, the TRBD2 call made by TCRdb goes unchecked. The germline gives CDR1 SGDLS, CDR2 YYNGEE. The CDR3 sequence is 18 residues long. The whole variable domain, filled in from reference TRBV9 and TRBJ2-7, reads DSGVTQTPKHLITATGQRVTLRCSPRSGDLSVYWYQQSLDQGLQFLIQYYNGEERAKGNILERFSAQQFPDLHSELNLSSLELGDSALYFCASSDSSAGGLSSYEQYFGPGTRLTVT.

CDR3: CASRADSVKNSPLHF. V and J are TRBV27 and TRBJ1-6; TCRdb picks TRBD1, but there is no DNA to check that call. The CDR3 extends over 15 amino acids. Looked up from germline, CDR1 is MNHEY and CDR2 is SMNVEV (reference sequence).

This sequence joins TRBV5-1 and TRBJ1-4; the TRBD1 assignment by TCRdb is unverifiable without DNA. This CDR3 has 16 amino acids. Germline-derived CDR1 and CDR2 are SGHRS and YFSETQ. CDR3 protein: CASSIDRAGGSEKLFF.

The chain couples TRBV6-1 to TRBJ2-1; TCRdb returns TRBD1, unconfirmable since there is no DNA. This CDR3 has 15 residues. Germline V gene lookup returns CDR1 MNHNS and CDR2 SASEGT. CDR3: CASSSGGLNADEQFF.

This chain connects TRBV10-3 to TRBJ1-5. CDR1 is ENHRY and CDR2 is SYGVKD in the germline V gene. The CDR3 spans 16 residues. The chain's CDR3 is CAISDMGGFDNQPQHF.

V usage is TRBV20-1 and J usage is TRBJ1-2; the TCRdb D gene call, TRBD1, has no DNA to confirm it. Germline values: CDR1 DFQATT, CDR2 SNEGSKA (reference sequence). The CDR3 contains 13 residues. The CDR3 loop reads CSASGTGEDGYTF.

J is TRBJ2-2 and V is TRBV5-1; the TCRdb D gene call, TRBD2, has no DNA to confirm it. The CDR3 has 15 residues. Germline V CDR1 and CDR2: SGHRS, YFSETQ. The CDR3 reads CASHQSGANTGELFF.

J is TRBJ2-1 and V is TRBV9; as DNA is missing, the TRBD2 call by TCRdb cannot be tested. Germline values: CDR1 SGDLS, CDR2 YYNGEE. The CDR3 contains 16 residues. The CDR3 loop is CASSVGTSGSYNEQFF.

This chain joins TRBV10-3 and TRBJ1-1; TCRdb returns TRBD1, unconfirmable since there is no DNA. Germline V gene lookup returns CDR1 ENHRY and CDR2 SYGVKD. This CDR3 spans 15 amino acids. The CDR3 loop reads CAISEPGQGGTEAFF.